Below are 16 T cell receptor beta chains sequenced from a single sample in a study of T-cell memory formation after mild COVID-19. From the 5' RACE reads, TCRdb called clonotypes with MiXCR, one entry per CDR3 protein. This sample has about 290,000 distinct CDR3 sequences, with about a sixth found just once. Sequences were obtained from PBMCs or a T cell subset sorted from them (not recorded which). All receptors come from a man younger than 35 who had mild COVID-19 (a few samples of this study predate the infection). Cell type and time point are not known.

This clonotype has more than one count but fewer than ten. The chain carries TRBV20-1 and TRBJ2-2; tentatively, D is TRBD1 (5 bases). Germline CDR1 and CDR2: DFQATT and SNEGSKA (reference sequence). Trimming removed 3 bases at V and 4 bases at J, with 12 bases between. The CDR3 length is 14 residues. The chain's CDR3 is CSASGHLTTGELFF. CDR3 bases: TGCAGTGCTAGTGGACACCTGACCACCGGGGAGCTGTTTTTT.

The chain recombines TRBV5-1 with TRBJ2-3, with TRBD1 identical over 10 bases. This CDR3 is built from 16 residues. The junction had 10 bases not matched to a gene; V was cut back by 4 bases and J by 5 bases. The germline gives CDR1 SGHRS, CDR2 YFSETQ. The CDR3 is CASSPLTGGDGDTQYF. CDR3 nucleotides: TGCGCCAGCAGCCCTTTGACAGGGGGCGATGGAGATACGCAGTATTTT.

This clonotype was picked up a small number of times. The J gene is TRBJ1-1, the V gene TRBV5-6; D ambiguous. V shed 1 base and J shed 0 bases, with 7 bases lying between them. This CDR3 spans 14 amino acids. Per germline, CDR1 SGHDT and CDR2 YYEEEE. The CDR3 bases are TGTGCCAGCAGCTTGATCCCAATGAACACTGAAGCTTTCTTT. It codes for CASSLIPMNTEAFF.

The V call is TRBV15, the J call TRBJ2-3, with D uncertain. Trimming took 0 bases from V and 0 from J, leaving 7 bases between them. The germline V gene encodes CDR1 LNHNV and CDR2 YYDKDF (reference sequence). The CDR3 contains 15 residues. CDR3 loop: CATSRELPSTDTQYF. The CDR3 DNA follows: TGTGCCACCAGCAGAGAGTTGCCCAGCACAGATACGCAGTATTTT.

A few counts support this clonotype. The chain carries TRBV6-4 and TRBJ2-2; D perhaps matches TRBD1 (5 bases). V gave up 4 bases and J gave up 1 base, with 10 bases separating them. The CDR3 runs 15 residues. The germline V gene encodes CDR1 MRHNA and CDR2 SNTAGT. Here the CDR3 reads CASSVQAGNTGELFF. The CDR3 nucleotides are TGTGCCAGCAGTGTACAGGCAGGGAACACCGGGGAGCTGTTTTTT.

This clonotype was detected a few times. J is TRBJ2-5 and V is TRBV7-6; 9 bases are a match to TRBD1. Germline CDR1 SGHVS, CDR2 FNYEAQ. The J segment lost 6 bases and the V segment lost 4 bases, leaving 9 bases of the junction unmatched. This CDR3 contains 15 residues. Here the CDR3 DNA reads TGTGCCAGCAGCTCCTATTTACAGGGGGCAAAGACCCAGTACTTC. Translating it yields CASSSYLQGAKTQYF.

There are a few counts of this clonotype. The genes are TRBV29-1 and TRBJ1-5, with unresolved D. The CDR3 length is 12 residues. V gave up 4 bases and J gave up 5 bases, with 9 bases separating them. CDR1 SQVTM and CDR2 ANQGSEA come from the germline V gene. The CDR3 sequence: CSVGYWDQPQHF. The CDR3 DNA reads as TGCAGCGTTGGGTATTGGGATCAGCCCCAGCATTTT. The whole variable domain, remainder taken from reference TRBV29-1 and TRBJ1-5, is SAVISQKPSRDICQRGTSLTIQCQVDSQVTMMFWYRQQPGQSLTLIATANQGSEATYESGFVIDKFPISRPNLTFSTLTVSNMSPEDSSIYLCSVGYWDQPQHFGDGTRLSIL.

V is TRBV5-4 and J is TRBJ2-7; D ambiguous. The CDR3 contains 13 residues. Trimming took 4 bases from V and 0 from J, leaving 8 bases between them. CDR1 SGHNT and CDR2 YYREEE come from the germline V gene (reference sequence). CDR3 amino acids: CASSDDISYEQYF. The CDR3, as DNA: TGTGCCAGCAGCGATGATATCTCCTACGAGCAGTACTTC.

The V call is TRBV27, the J call TRBJ1-2; D remains unclear. CDR3 size: 15 residues. The germline CDR1 and CDR2 sequences are MNHEY and SMNVEV (reference sequence). With 5 bases removed from V and 2 bases from J, the gap between germline ends came to 15 bases. The chain's CDR3 is CASSPLWAANYGYTF. For the CDR3, the DNA is TGTGCCAGCAGTCCCCTGTGGGCAGCCAACTATGGCTACACCTTC.

The rearrangement links TRBV12-3 or TRBV12-4 to TRBJ1-2; D not resolved. Trimming left V 5 bases short and J 1 base short, with 8 bases between. CDR3 size: 13 residues. The CDR3 coding sequence is TGTGCCAGCAGTCACAGCCTTAACTATGGCTACACCTTC. Translating gives CASSHSLNYGYTF.

This clonotype was recorded many times. V usage is TRBV7-2 and J usage is TRBJ1-3; D unresolved. The CDR3 length is 15 residues. The germline gives CDR1 SGHTA, CDR2 FQGNSA. With 2 bases removed from V and 3 bases from J, the gap between germline ends came to 11 bases. CDR3 sequence reads: CASSLTWGYGNTIYF. The DNA of the CDR3 is TGTGCCAGCAGCTTAACTTGGGGTTATGGAAACACCATATATTTT.

The rearrangement joins TRBV3-1 to TRBJ1-1, with 7 bases fitting TRBD1. The CDR3 has 14 residues. Germline loops: CDR1 LGHDT, CDR2 YNNKEL (reference sequence). The J segment lost 5 bases and the V segment lost 1 base, leaving 4 bases of the junction unmatched. Here the CDR3 reads CASSQGQGGTEAFF. In DNA form, the CDR3 reads TGTGCCAGCAGCCAAGGTCAGGGGGGGACTGAAGCTTTCTTT.

For the CDR3, the DNA is TGCGCCAGCAGCCAAGAAGGACAGTCGAGGTACGAGCAGTACTTC. This sequence encodes CASSQEGQSRYEQYF. J is TRBJ2-7 and V is TRBV4-3, with D possibly matching TRBD1 (6 bases). Germline V CDR1 and CDR2: LGHNA, YSLEER. V lost 0 bases to trimming and J lost 4 bases, with 13 bases between them. The CDR3 runs 15 residues.

This chain uses TRBV7-2 with TRBJ2-7; 8 bases are a match to TRBD1. The CDR3 extends over 14 amino acids. V was pared by 3 bases and J by 0 bases, with 1 base of the junction left unmatched. CDR1 is SGHTA and CDR2 is FQGNSA in the germline V gene. CDR3 in DNA: TGTGCCAGCAGCTTGGACAGGGTCTCCTACGAGCAGTACGTC. Translated, it gives CASSLDRVSYEQYV.

This clonotype was seen more than once but under ten times. The V gene is TRBV20-1, the J gene TRBJ2-1; 12 bases line up with TRBD2. The CDR3 contains 15 residues. In germline, CDR1 is DFQATT, CDR2 SNEGSKA (reference sequence). V was clipped by 6 bases and J by 6 bases; unmatched bases: 9. In nucleotides, the CDR3 is TGCAGTGCCCAACCCTCTAGCGGGGGGGCCAATGAGCAGTTCTTC. Translation: CSAQPSSGGANEQFF.

The J gene is TRBJ1-6, the V gene TRBV4-3; a weak D match, TRBD1 (6 bases). The CDR3 spans 15 residues. V lost 0 bases, J lost 10 bases, and 13 bases lay in between. CDR1 and CDR2 from the germline V gene are LGHNA and YSLEER. The CDR3 sequence: CASSQDRDISSPLHF. As DNA, the CDR3 is TGCGCCAGCAGCCAAGATAGGGACATAAGCTCACCCCTCCACTTT.